This T cell receptor (beta chain) was recovered during a study of T cell repertoires in cytomegalovirus infection. Whole-study context: Evidence of both CMV infection and a matching HLA type came from public TCR beta signatures.

TCRdb independently ran MiXCR on the reads; one entry per CDR3 protein. The sample shows about 530,000 distinct CDR3 sequences, around a quarter of them seen only once. Trimming removed 6 bases from V and 3 bases from J; junction bases left unmatched: 10. CDR3 size: 15 residues. Germline V gene lookup returns CDR1 GTSNPN and CDR2 SVGIG (reference sequence). Notes on this clonotype: Its specificity is unknown.

Broader study findings: Summed frequency of shared TCR beta families picked out CMV carriers who also had the relevant HLA. Within the response measured ex vivo, HLA-C-restricted CMV-specific TCR beta clonotypes were dominant.

The sequenced sample consisted of PBMCs. The clonotype comes from a human donor in good health (CMV status not recorded). Some clones in this sample may be carry-over from other donors' samples. This chain uses TRBV30 with TRBJ2-3; 9 positions agree with TRBD1. Here the CDR3 reads CACIYRDRATDTQYF. CDR3 in DNA: TGTGCCTGCATTTACCGGGACAGGGCGACAGATACGCAGTATTTT.